What follows is one T cell receptor beta chain and its context. Its antigen specificity is not known. No qualities accompany the bases; no much larger clone lies one base away. Mismatch repair deficiency was established in every enrolled patient by polymerase chain reaction or immunohistochemistry. TCR sequencing was performed for a few patients who responded to pembrolizumab therapy. The phase II trial prospectively tested pembrolizumab PD-1 blockade in advanced mismatch repair-deficient cancers regardless of tissue of origin. Peripheral blood T cell samples were serially collected before and at multiple times after PD-1 blockade was started. Blood sampling time points were reported as weeks after the first dose of pembrolizumab. This specimen comes from a study of PD-1 blockade in mismatch repair-deficient tumors (dated by TCRdb to 2016 to 2017). Looking at the study overall: Between September 2013 and late 2016, roughly 78 consecutive patients with eleven to twelve mismatch repair-deficient cancer types, all previously treated and progressing, were enrolled in the trial. Tumor-associated T cell clones in the peripheral blood of patients responding to PD-1 blockade were tracked using deep sequencing of TCR CDR3 regions.

Here is what the overall study found, with its caveats: Clones residing in the tumor, which were often undetectable in blood before treatment, expanded quickly after pembrolizumab and then contracted, generally before radiologic responses.

The library relied on the immunoSEQ multiplex PCR assay. TCRdb retrieved this table from immuneACCESS and kept in-frame rearrangements only. Not all clones are present; in checked studies, unresolved V genes account for under half, and no reason is known for the remainder. Across this sample there are 30,000 to 45,000 clones, with over 80% seen only once. The top ten constitute about 1.1% of the sample. CDR1 and CDR2 were assigned from the germline V gene as SGHRS and YFSETQ. The CDR3 sequence holds 17 residues, the cysteine and phenylalanine included. The retained sequence is limited to the CDR3, 51 bases, with the frame set at the first base. Trimmed from V: 5 bases; trimmed from J: 4 bases; junction bases lacking a gene match: 12.

The sequence is built from TRBV5-1 and TRBJ2-1; 10 of the junction bases match TRBD2. The sequence derives from an adult with mismatch repair-deficient cancer. The source material was PBMCs, sampled around 38 weeks after starting pembrolizumab. The encoded CDR3 is CASRPEKTSGRYNEQFF. The nucleotide sequence is TGCGCCAGCAGACCTGAAAAGACTAGCGGGCGGTACAATGAGCAGTTCTTC.